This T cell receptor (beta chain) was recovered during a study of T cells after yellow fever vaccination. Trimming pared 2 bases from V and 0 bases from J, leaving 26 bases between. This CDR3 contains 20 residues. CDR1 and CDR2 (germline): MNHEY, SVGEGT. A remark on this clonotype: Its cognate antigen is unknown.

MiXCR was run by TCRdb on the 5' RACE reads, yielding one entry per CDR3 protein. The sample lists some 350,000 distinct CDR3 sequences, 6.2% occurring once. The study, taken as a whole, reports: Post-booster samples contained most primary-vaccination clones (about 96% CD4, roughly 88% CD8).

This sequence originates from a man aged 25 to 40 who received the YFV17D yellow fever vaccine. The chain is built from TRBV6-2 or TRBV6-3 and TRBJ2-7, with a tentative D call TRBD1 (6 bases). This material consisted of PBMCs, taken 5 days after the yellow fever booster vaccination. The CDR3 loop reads CASSYLRQDFRQANSYEQYF. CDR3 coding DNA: TGTGCCAGCAGTTACCTACGCCAGGACTTTCGACAGGCTAACTCCTACGAGCAGTACTTC.